This TCR beta chain came from a study of early stage breast cancer tumors. Each sample had two DNA replicates, roughly 0.48 ug blood or approximately 1.5 ug tissue. TCRdb's copy holds only in-frame clones and misses some; the assay was immunoSEQ multiplex PCR. The sample yields some 58,000 clones, more than 60% seen once. This TCR was recovered from a person in their thirties with breast cancer. Sequenced input: blood.

CDR3 bases: TGCGCCAGCAGCCAAGTAGGACTAGCGGGAACGACCGGGGAGCTGTTTTTT. Translated: CASSQVGLAGTTGELFF. V gene TRBV4-3 combines with J gene TRBJ2-2, with 12 nucleotides matching TRBD2. Germline trimming cut 1 base from V and 5 bases from J; bases unmatched to any gene: 5. Per the germline V gene, CDR1 is LGHNA and CDR2 is YSLEER. CDR3 length: 17 residues.